A single sample is the source of the 27 T cell receptor beta chains below, sequenced in a study of blood T cell repertoires in COVID-19. Clones were sequenced by immunoSEQ multiplex PCR, and TCRdb holds only the in-frame ones, with some missing. Among around 29,000 clones, roughly two thirds were seen once, and the ten largest hold roughly 17%. Input material: peripheral blood. The receptors were gathered from a human donor in a cohort sampled during active COVID-19.

J is TRBJ2-5 and V is TRBV7-3, with 9 bases aligning to TRBD2. CDR3 length: 15 amino acids. Germline-derived CDR1 and CDR2 are SGHTA and FQGTGA. V was pared by 4 bases and J by 3 bases, with 6 bases of the junction left unmatched. The CDR3 reads CASSSGVAGEETQYF. CDR3 sequence (DNA): TGTGCCAGCAGCTCTGGGGTAGCGGGGGAAGAGACCCAGTACTTC. Drawing the rest from reference TRBV7-3 and TRBJ2-5, the complete variable domain is GAGVSQTPSNKVTEKGKYVELRCDPISGHTALYWYRQSLGQGPEFLIYFQGTGAADDSGLPNDRFFAVRPEGSVSTLKIQRTERGDSAVYLCASSSGVAGEETQYFGPGTRLLVL.

V is TRBV15 and J is TRBJ1-3, with TRBD1 as a possible D gene (6 bases). Per germline, CDR1 LNHNV and CDR2 YYDKDF (reference sequence). The CDR3 consists of 14 residues. Trimming removed 5 bases from V and 1 base from J, with 9 bases in between. CDR3 loop: CATSEQGSGNTIYF. Here the CDR3 DNA reads TGTGCCACCAGCGAACAGGGTTCTGGAAACACCATATATTTT.

The chain has TRBV25-1 and TRBJ2-1, with D tentatively TRBD2 (6 bases). The CDR3 runs to 16 residues. The germline V gene encodes CDR1 MGHDK and CDR2 SYGVNS. The V and J ends lost 6 bases and 6 bases respectively, with 21 bases between them. CDR3 region: CASSTSGGEVGNEQFF. The CDR3 DNA sequence: TGTGCCAGCAGCACGAGCGGAGGGGAGGTCGGCAATGAGCAGTTCTTC.

This clone was seen a few times. This CDR3 reads CASSKTGGSNQPQHF. The CDR3 bases are TGTGCCAGCAGCAAAACCGGGGGAAGCAATCAGCCCCAGCATTTT. The chain uses TRBV5-6 and TRBJ1-5, with D tentatively TRBD1 (5 bases). The CDR3 length is 15 residues. Germline V gene sequence: CDR1 SGHDT, CDR2 YYEEEE. V was cut by 4 bases and J by 1 base, with 12 bases left in between.

The chain joins TRBV5-4 to TRBJ2-5; D gene uncertain. Trimming pared 7 bases from V and 4 bases from J, leaving 17 bases between. This CDR3 comprises 14 residues. Germline V gene sequence: CDR1 SGHNT, CDR2 YYREEE (reference sequence). The CDR3 reads CASAFPIVAETQYF. The CDR3 DNA reads TGTGCCAGCGCATTTCCTATAGTAGCAGAGACCCAGTACTTC.

The genes are TRBV12-3 or TRBV12-4 and TRBJ2-5, with D unclear. With 6 bases removed from V and 5 bases from J, the gap between germline ends came to 10 bases. The CDR3 consists of 12 residues. The CDR3, as DNA: TGTGCCAGCAGCCCCGTTGGCGAGACCCAGTACTTC. It yields the protein CASSPVGETQYF.

The chain links TRBV19 to TRBJ2-1; 9 nucleotides agree with TRBD2. Germline CDR1 reads LNHDA; CDR2 reads SQIVND (reference sequence). CDR3 length equals 17 residues. The trim removed 4 bases at V and 9 bases at J, leaving 16 bases unmatched. CDR3 protein: CASSKPGSGSGQAEQFF. The CDR3 nucleotides are TGTGCCAGTAGTAAGCCAGGTAGCGGGAGCGGTCAGGCTGAGCAGTTCTTC.

The chain has TRBV6-2 or TRBV6-3 and TRBJ2-7; tentatively, D is TRBD1 (5 bases). The CDR3 spans 15 residues. Germline V lookup: CDR1 MNHEY, CDR2 SVGEGT. The V and J ends lost 4 bases and 3 bases respectively, with 16 bases between them. DNA for the CDR3: TGTGCCAGCAGTTTGGGAAGTGCAGGGCTCTACGAGCAGTACTTC. Its protein is CASSLGSAGLYEQYF.

The J gene is TRBJ1-2, the V gene TRBV19; 7 bases are shared with TRBD1. Germline V CDR1 and CDR2: LNHDA, SQIVND (reference sequence). The V and J ends lost 3 bases and 5 bases, in that order; junction bases with no gene match: 6. This CDR3 is built from 14 residues. The CDR3 is CASSISTGRYGYTF. CDR3 nucleotides: TGTGCCAGTAGTATCTCGACAGGGCGATATGGCTACACCTTC.

V and J are TRBV12-3 or TRBV12-4 and TRBJ1-2; unclear D gene. Trimming pared 7 bases from V and 3 bases from J, leaving 12 bases between. The CDR3 covers 13 residues. The CDR3 sequence is CASTRNEYYGYTF. The CDR3 DNA sequence: TGTGCCAGCACCAGGAATGAGTACTATGGCTACACCTTC.

The rearrangement links TRBV28 to TRBJ1-2; 7 bases line up with TRBD1. The germline CDR1 and CDR2 sequences are MDHEN and SYDVKM. The CDR3 runs to 18 residues. Unmatched junction bases numbered 15, after V lost 5 bases and J lost 0 bases. In nucleotides, the CDR3 is TGTGCCAGCAGTCCCTTTGCCGTGGACAGGTCAGCTAACTATGGCTACACCTTC. It codes for CASSPFAVDRSANYGYTF.

Regarding this clone: At one boundary the junction diverges from the germline segment, which might be a read error. The chain combines TRBV30 with TRBJ1-5, with D possibly being TRBD1 (5 bases). The germline V gene has CDR1 GTSNPN and CDR2 SVGIG (reference sequence). This CDR3 has 9 amino acids. CDR3 DNA sequence: TGTGCCTGGAAAAGGGGTGGTTATTTT. Translating it yields CAWKRGGYF. Based on the CDR3 plus reference TRBV30 and TRBJ1-5, the full variable domain is SQTIHQWPATLVQPVGSPLSLECTVEGTSNPNLYWYRQAAGRGLQLLFYSVGIGQISSEVPQNLSASRPQDRQFILSSKKLLLSDSGFYLCAWKRGGYFGDGTRLSIL.

The V and J genes are TRBV3-1 (or the pseudogene TRBV3-2) and TRBJ1-4; possible D gene TRBD1, 5 bases. The ends were cut back, 0 bases at V and 1 base at J, with 6 bases in the middle. This CDR3 has 15 residues. Germline V CDR1 and CDR2: LGHDT, YNNKEL (reference sequence). CDR3 protein: CASSQEGQTNEKLFF. CDR3 DNA sequence: TGTGCCAGCAGCCAAGAGGGGCAAACTAATGAAAAACTGTTTTTT.

This rearrangement joins TRBV11-2 to TRBJ1-5; 7 nucleotides agree with TRBD1. J was trimmed by 5 bases and V by 3 bases; bases with no gene match: 4. CDR1 and CDR2 (germline): SGHAT, FQNNGV. The CDR3 loop spans 14 amino acids. The CDR3 DNA reads TGTGCCAGCAGCTTCGGGCAGGGGGATCAGCCCCAGCATTTT. It is translated as CASSFGQGDQPQHF.

This clone was observed a handful of times. The chain's CDR3 is CASSFGTGKANVLTF. The CDR3 nucleotides are TGTGCCAGCAGCTTCGGGACAGGCAAGGCCAACGTCCTGACTTTC. This chain links TRBV7-3 with TRBJ2-6; TRBD1 matches 8 bases. This CDR3 region has 15 residues. The junction had 4 bases not matched to a gene; V was cut back by 3 bases and J by 6 bases. Germline V lookup: CDR1 SGHTA, CDR2 FQGTGA.

This clone was recorded only once. CDR3 in amino acids: CASSIGGAHYEQYF. Here the CDR3 DNA reads TGTGCCAGTAGTATTGGGGGGGCTCACTACGAGCAGTACTTC. This chain links TRBV19 with TRBJ2-7, with D possibly matching TRBD2 (7 bases). The V gene lost 3 bases and the J gene lost 3 bases, with 12 bases spanning the gap. The germline CDR1 and CDR2 sequences are LNHDA and SQIVND (reference sequence). The CDR3 extends over 14 amino acids.

V usage is TRBV11-2 and J usage is TRBJ2-5, with a tentative D call TRBD1 (6 bases). The CDR3 is made up of 14 amino acids. With 1 base removed from V and 3 bases from J, the gap between germline ends came to 9 bases. Germline CDR1 is SGHAT and CDR2 is FQNNGV. The CDR3 nucleotides read TGTGCCAGCAGCTTAGGGACAGTGAAAGAGACCCAGTACTTC. It translates to CASSLGTVKETQYF. Together with reference TRBV11-2 and TRBJ2-5, the CDR3 gives the full variable domain: EAGVAQSPRYKIIEKRQSVAFWCNPISGHATLYWYQQILGQGPKLLIQFQNNGVVDDSQLPKDRFSAERLKGVDSTLKIQPAKLEDSAVYLCASSLGTVKETQYFGPGTRLLVL.

The chain is built from TRBV4-2 and TRBJ2-7, with D hard to call. Trimming stripped 6 bases from V and 3 bases from J, with 12 bases between. The CDR3 sequence is 13 residues long. Germline lookup yields CDR1 LGHNA and CDR2 YNFKEQ. CDR3 region: CASRVSFGYEQYF. CDR3 bases: TGTGCCAGCAGAGTATCGTTCGGCTACGAGCAGTACTTC.

The V and J genes are TRBV6-6 and TRBJ2-7; D is perhaps TRBD2 (7 bases). The ends were cut back, 5 bases at V and 1 base at J, with 15 bases in the middle. The CDR3 consists of 15 residues. The germline V gene encodes CDR1 MNHNY and CDR2 SVGAGI (reference sequence). CDR3 protein: CASSKGGTASYEQYF. The CDR3 DNA follows: TGTGCCAGCAGTAAGGGGGGGACGGCGTCCTACGAGCAGTACTTC.

This clone appeared a few times. V usage is TRBV11-2 and J usage is TRBJ1-6, with a tentative D call TRBD1 (5 bases). The germline CDR1 and CDR2 sequences are SGHAT and FQNNGV. There are 14 residues in the CDR3. Deletions cut 4 bases from V and 11 bases from J, with 15 bases between. The CDR3 protein is CASSSPGQGAPLHF. CDR3 DNA sequence: TGTGCCAGCAGCTCGCCCGGACAAGGAGCACCCCTCCACTTT.

The V and J genes are TRBV19 and TRBJ2-1; tentative D call: TRBD1 (5 bases). Trimming took 1 base from V and 0 from J, leaving 10 bases between them. CDR1 and CDR2 from the germline V gene are LNHDA and SQIVND (reference sequence). This CDR3 is built from 16 residues. The CDR3 region is CASSIGQGYSYNEQFF. The CDR3 DNA sequence: TGTGCCAGTAGTATAGGGCAGGGCTACTCCTACAATGAGCAGTTCTTC.

The chain combines TRBV3-1 (or the pseudogene TRBV3-2) with TRBJ1-3; D remains unclear. The V end lost 4 bases, the J end lost 0 bases, and 7 bases lay between the germline ends. Germline V lookup: CDR1 LGHDT, CDR2 YNNKEL (reference sequence). This CDR3 comprises 14 residues. CDR3 region: CASSRGDSGNTIYF. The CDR3 coding sequence is TGTGCCAGCAGCCGAGGAGACTCTGGAAACACCATATATTTT.

The V and J genes are TRBV2 and TRBJ1-3; D gene uncertain. CDR1 is SNHLY, CDR2 FYNNEI, per germline. Deletions cut 3 bases from V and 0 bases from J, with 6 bases between. The CDR3 length is 14 residues. CDR3 loop: CASSDGFSGNTIYF. CDR3 nucleotides: TGTGCCAGCAGTGACGGTTTCTCTGGAAACACCATATATTTT.

This clone appeared a single time. In DNA, the CDR3 is TGTGCCAGCAGGGCCGGGACAAGCTATGGCTACACCTTC. Translation: CASRAGTSYGYTF. J is TRBJ1-2 and V is TRBV2, with a tentative D call TRBD1 (6 bases). Looked up from germline, CDR1 is SNHLY and CDR2 is FYNNEI. This CDR3 has 13 residues. V was pared by 6 bases and J by 4 bases, with 12 bases between.

The chain employs TRBV5-6 and TRBJ1-5, with TRBD1 matching 9 bases. Losses at the gene ends were 2 bases for V and 6 bases for J; bases not matched to a gene: 3. Looked up from germline, CDR1 is SGHDT and CDR2 is YYEEEE. The CDR3 has 14 amino acids. For the CDR3, the DNA is TGTGCCAGCAGCTTCCGGGACAGGGCTCAGCCCCAGCATTTT. Protein product: CASSFRDRAQPQHF.

This chain joins TRBV12-3 or TRBV12-4 and TRBJ2-7; possibly TRBD1 for D (6 bases). The length of the CDR3 is 13 residues. V dropped 6 bases and J dropped 4 bases, with 13 bases sitting between them. The CDR3 loop reads CASSQGLKYEQYF. The CDR3 bases are TGTGCCAGCAGCCAGGGGCTTAAGTACGAGCAGTACTTC.

The chain recombines TRBV6-6 with TRBJ2-5, with D possibly TRBD1 on 5 matching bases. Deletions cut 6 bases from V and 3 bases from J, with 11 bases between. The CDR3 loop spans 13 amino acids. Germline V gene data show CDR1 as MNHNY and CDR2 as SVGAGI (reference sequence). CDR3 in DNA: TGTGCCAGCAGCCCGGACAAGAAAGAGACCCAGTACTTC. It specifies CASSPDKKETQYF.